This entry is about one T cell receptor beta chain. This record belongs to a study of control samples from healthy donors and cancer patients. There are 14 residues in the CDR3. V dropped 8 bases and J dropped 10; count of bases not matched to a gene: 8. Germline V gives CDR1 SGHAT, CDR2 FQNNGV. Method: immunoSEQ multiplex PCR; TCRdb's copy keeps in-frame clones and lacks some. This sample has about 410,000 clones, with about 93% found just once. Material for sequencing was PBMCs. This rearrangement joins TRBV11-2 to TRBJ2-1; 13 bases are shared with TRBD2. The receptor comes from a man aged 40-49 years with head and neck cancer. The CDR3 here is CASFTSGGAQEQFF. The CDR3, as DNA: TGTGCCAGCTTTACTAGCGGGGGGGCACAGGAGCAGTTCTTC.